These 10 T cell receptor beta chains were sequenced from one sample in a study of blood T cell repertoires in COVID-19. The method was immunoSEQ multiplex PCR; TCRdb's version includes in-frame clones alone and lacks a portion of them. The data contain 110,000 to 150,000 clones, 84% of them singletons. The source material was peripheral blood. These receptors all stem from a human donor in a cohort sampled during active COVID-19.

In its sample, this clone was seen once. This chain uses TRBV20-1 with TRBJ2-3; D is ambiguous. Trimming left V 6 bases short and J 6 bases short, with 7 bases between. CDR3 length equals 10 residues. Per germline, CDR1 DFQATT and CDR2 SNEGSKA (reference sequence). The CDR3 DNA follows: TGCAGTGCAAGCTCGGATACGCAGTATTTT. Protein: CSASSDTQYF.

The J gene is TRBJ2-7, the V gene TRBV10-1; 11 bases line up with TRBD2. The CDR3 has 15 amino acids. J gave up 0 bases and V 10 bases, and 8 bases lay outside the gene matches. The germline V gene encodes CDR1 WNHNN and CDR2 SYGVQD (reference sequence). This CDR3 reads CATRTSGQSSYEQYV. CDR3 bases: TGCGCCACCCGGACTAGCGGGCAAAGCTCCTACGAGCAGTACGTC.

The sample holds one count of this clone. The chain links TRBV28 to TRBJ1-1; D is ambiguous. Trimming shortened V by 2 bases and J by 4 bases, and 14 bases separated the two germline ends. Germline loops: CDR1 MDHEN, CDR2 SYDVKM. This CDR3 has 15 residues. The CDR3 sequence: CASSLGRRLGTEAFF. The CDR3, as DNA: TGTGCCAGCAGTTTAGGCAGGCGCTTGGGCACTGAAGCTTTCTTT.

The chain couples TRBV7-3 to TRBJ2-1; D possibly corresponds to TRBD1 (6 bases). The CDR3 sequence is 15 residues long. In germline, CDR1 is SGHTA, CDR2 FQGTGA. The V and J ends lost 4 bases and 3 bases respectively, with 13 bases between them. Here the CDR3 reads CASSSTGPGYNEQFF. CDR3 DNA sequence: TGTGCCAGCAGCTCGACAGGCCCTGGCTACAATGAGCAGTTCTTC.

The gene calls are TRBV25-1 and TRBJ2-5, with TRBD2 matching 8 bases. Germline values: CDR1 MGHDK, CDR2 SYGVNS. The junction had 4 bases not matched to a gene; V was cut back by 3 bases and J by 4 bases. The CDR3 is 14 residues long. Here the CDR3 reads CASSDGGGRETQYF. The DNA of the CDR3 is TGTGCCAGCAGTGACGGGGGGGGGAGAGAGACCCAGTACTTC.

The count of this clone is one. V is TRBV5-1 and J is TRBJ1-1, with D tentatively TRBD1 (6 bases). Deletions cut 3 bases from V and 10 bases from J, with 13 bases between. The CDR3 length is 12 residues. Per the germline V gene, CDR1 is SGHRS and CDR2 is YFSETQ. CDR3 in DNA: TGCGCCAGCAGCTCGCAGGGGATGGGAGCTTTCTTT. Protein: CASSSQGMGAFF.

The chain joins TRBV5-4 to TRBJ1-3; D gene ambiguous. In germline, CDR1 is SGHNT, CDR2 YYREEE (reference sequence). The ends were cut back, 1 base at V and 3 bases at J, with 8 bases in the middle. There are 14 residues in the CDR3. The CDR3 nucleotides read TGTGCCAGCAGCTTGTACCGGGTTGGAAACACCATATATTTT. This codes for CASSLYRVGNTIYF.

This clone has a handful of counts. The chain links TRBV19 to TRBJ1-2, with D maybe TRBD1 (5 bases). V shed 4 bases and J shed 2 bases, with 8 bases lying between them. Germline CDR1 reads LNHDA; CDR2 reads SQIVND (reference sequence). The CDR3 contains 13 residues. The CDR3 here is CASSTQANYGYTF. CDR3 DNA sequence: TGTGCCAGTAGTACACAGGCCAACTATGGCTACACCTTC.

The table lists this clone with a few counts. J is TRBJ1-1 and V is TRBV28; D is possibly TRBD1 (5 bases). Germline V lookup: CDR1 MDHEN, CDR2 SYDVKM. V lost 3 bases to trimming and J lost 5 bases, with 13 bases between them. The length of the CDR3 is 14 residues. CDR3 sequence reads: CASSLGGRGTEAFF. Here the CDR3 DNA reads TGTGCCAGCAGTTTGGGGGGGAGAGGAACTGAAGCTTTCTTT.

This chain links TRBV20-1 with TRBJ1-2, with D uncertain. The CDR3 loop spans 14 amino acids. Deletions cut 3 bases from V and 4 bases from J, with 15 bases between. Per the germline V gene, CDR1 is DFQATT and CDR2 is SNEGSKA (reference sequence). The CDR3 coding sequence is TGCAGTGCTAGTAGGACTCCTCCGTTCTATGGCTACACCTTC. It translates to CSASRTPPFYGYTF.